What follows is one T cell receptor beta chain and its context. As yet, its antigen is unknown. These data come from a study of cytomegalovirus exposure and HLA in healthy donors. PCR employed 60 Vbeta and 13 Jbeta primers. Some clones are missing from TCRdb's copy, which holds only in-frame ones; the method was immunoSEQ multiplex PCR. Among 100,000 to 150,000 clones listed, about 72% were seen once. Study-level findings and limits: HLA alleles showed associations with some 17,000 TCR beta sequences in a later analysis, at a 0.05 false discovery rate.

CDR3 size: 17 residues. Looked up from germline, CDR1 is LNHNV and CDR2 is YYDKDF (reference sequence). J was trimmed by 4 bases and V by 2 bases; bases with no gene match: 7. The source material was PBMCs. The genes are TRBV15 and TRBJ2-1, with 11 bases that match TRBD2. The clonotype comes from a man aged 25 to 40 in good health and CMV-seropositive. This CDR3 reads CATSRWKTSGRYNEQFF. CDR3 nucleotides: TGTGCCACCAGCAGATGGAAAACTAGCGGGAGATACAATGAGCAGTTCTTC.